This is a list of T cell receptor beta chains from one sample in a study of T cell repertoires in cytomegalovirus infection. TCRdb redid the calling of the reads with MiXCR, one entry per CDR3 protein. The repertoire holds around 310,000 distinct CDR3 sequences, with 25% to 30% as singletons. Their cognate antigens are unknown. This specimen consisted of cultured PBMCs, obtained from culture after CMV antigen stimulation. These receptor sequences come from a human donor in good health (CMV status not recorded). Some clones in this sample may be carry-over from other donors' samples. The CDR3 runs from the conserved cysteine through the conserved F or W. A D gene is named only where the DNA matches it firmly. Size is stated for part of the rows, as once, few or many counts, or as a class when the clone is expanded.

>TRBJ1-6|TRBD1|TRBV7-9|NA
TGTGCCAGCAGCTTGGACAGGGATAATTCACCCCTCCACTTT
CASSLDRDNSPLHF
>TRBJ2-3|TRBD2|TRBV9|NA
TGTGCCAGCAGTGGGGGACTAGCGGGAGTACTCACAGATACGCAGTATTTT
CASSGGLAGVLTDTQYF
>TRBJ2-5|NA|TRBV6-1|NA
TGTGCCAGCAGTAGGGAGACCCAGTACTTC
CASSRETQYF
>TRBJ1-1|TRBD1|TRBV7-2|few
TGTGCCAGCAGCTGGGACAGGGATAGACATGAAGCTTTCTTT
CASSWDRDRHEAFF
>TRBJ2-7|NA|TRBV12-5|few
TGTGCTAGTGGTTTGGCAACAAGGGACGAGCAGTACTTC
CASGLATRDEQYF
>TRBJ2-4|TRBD2|TRBV6-6|NA
TGTGCCAGCAGTTACTCGCCGACTAGCGGGGGATGGCTAGCCAAAAACATTCAGTACTTC
CASSYSPTSGGWLAKNIQYF
>TRBJ1-2|NA|TRBV7-9|few
TGTGCCAGCAGTTCATTCCGGGGGTCTAACTATGGCTACACCTTC
CASSSFRGSNYGYTF
>TRBJ2-1|NA|TRBV20-1|NA
TGCAGTGCTAGGGTCCAGGGCCAACGCGGCTACAATGAGCAGTCCTTC
CSARVQGQRGYNEQSF
>TRBJ2-7|NA|TRBV10-3|few
TGTGCCATCAGTGGGGGGGACTACGAGCAGTACTTC
CAISGGDYEQYF
>TRBJ1-4|NA|TRBV5-1|NA
TGCGCCAGCAGCCTCCAGGAAGGAGGGGAAAAACTGTTTTTT
CASSLQEGGEKLFF
>TRBJ2-1|TRBD2|TRBV6-6|NA
TGTGCCAGCACCCTAAGGGGGGGCGGGGGGCCCGGTAATGAGCAGTTCTTC
CASTLRGGGGPGNEQFF
>TRBJ1-2|NA|TRBV5-5|NA
TGTGCCAGCAGCTTGGGGTACAGCCCGCTCCACACCTTC
CASSLGYSPLHTF
>TRBJ2-3|NA|TRBV7-8|few
TGTGCCAGCAGCTTATTGACCGGATCAGATACGCAGTATTTT
CASSLLTGSDTQYF
>TRBJ2-1|TRBD2|TRBV7-3|NA
TGTGCCAGCAGCTCGGAACTAGCGGGAGGGGTCGGTGAGCAGTTCTTC
CASSSELAGGVGEQFF
>TRBJ1-1|TRBD1|TRBV9|many
TGTGCCAGCAGCCCCCAACAGGGGTGGAACACTGAAGCTTTCTTT
CASSPQQGWNTEAFF
>TRBJ2-5|NA|TRBV28|NA
TGTGCCAGCAGTAGACGTGGTGAGACCCAGTACTTC
CASSRRGETQYF
>TRBJ1-2|NA|TRBV5-1|NA
TGCGCCAGCAGCTTGGATTCTGCCAGAAACTATGGCTACACCTTC
CASSLDSARNYGYTF
>TRBJ2-1|NA|TRBV10-3|NA
TGTGCCATCAGTGACCCCGGCTCCTACAATGAGCAGTTCTTC
CAISDPGSYNEQFF
>TRBJ2-7|TRBD1|TRBV5-1|NA
TGCGCCAGCAGCTTGGGGACAGGGCTTGAGCAGTACTTC
CASSLGTGLEQYF
>TRBJ2-7|NA|TRBV18|NA
TGTGCCAGCTCACGGCCGGGGATGAGGGAGCTTACCTACGAGCAGTACTTC
CASSRPGMRELTYEQYF
>TRBJ2-7|TRBD1|TRBV6-8|NA
TGTGCCAGCAGCCGGGACAGGGTAAACTACGAGCAGTACTTC
CASSRDRVNYEQYF
>TRBJ2-3|NA|TRBV29-1|NA
TGCAGCGTTGAAAGGCAGTTAACAGATACGCAGTATTTT
CSVERQLTDTQYF
>TRBJ1-4|TRBD1|TRBV15|few
TGTGCCACCAGCAGAGATTTCTCGGGACAGGGCCTTAATGAAAAACTGTTTTTT
CATSRDFSGQGLNEKLFF
>TRBJ2-1|NA|TRBV7-3|NA
TGTGCCAGCAGCTCGGTCGACTACGATGAGCAGTTCTTC
CASSSVDYDEQFF
>TRBJ2-7|TRBD1|TRBV7-9|few
TGTGCCAGCAGCAGCAACCGGGACAGCTACTACGAGCAGTACTTC
CASSSNRDSYYEQYF
>TRBJ2-7|NA|TRBV28|few
TGTGCCAGCAGTGGGCCCTTCGGGGGGCTAAACGAGCAGTACTTC
CASSGPFGGLNEQYF
>TRBJ2-2|NA|TRBV7-3|few
TGTGCCAGCCCCACCCGGACAGCCCTTAACACCGGGGAGCTGTTTTTT
CASPTRTALNTGELFF
>TRBJ1-5|NA|TRBV7-2|many
TGTGCCAGCAGCCTGGGGCATAGGAGCAATCAGCCCCAGCATTTT
CASSLGHRSNQPQHF
>TRBJ2-1|TRBD2|TRBV7-8|few
TGTGCCAGCAGGGCCCGTCGGGGGGGCCCTTACAATGAGCAGTTCTTC
CASRARRGGPYNEQFF
>TRBJ1-5|TRBD1|TRBV5-6|many
TGTGCCAGCAGCTTACGACAGGGAGGCAGTCAGCCCCAGCATTTT
CASSLRQGGSQPQHF
>TRBJ1-4|TRBD1|TRBV10-3|few
TGTGCCATCAGTGGTACAGGGGGCAATGAAAAACTGTTTTTT
CAISGTGGNEKLFF
>TRBJ2-5|TRBD2|TRBV10-3|NA
TGTGCCGCGGGACTAGCGGGGGGGCTGGAGACCCAGTACTTC
CAAGLAGGLETQYF
>TRBJ2-1|TRBD2|TRBV6-2/TRBV6-3|NA
TGTGCCAGCAGCCCCCCAGGAGCGGGGGGCAATGAGCAGTTCTTC
CASSPPGAGGNEQFF
>TRBJ2-2|NA|TRBV9|NA
TGTGCCAGCAGCCCCAAGCTATCGAACACCGGGGAGCTGTTTTTT
CASSPKLSNTGELFF
>TRBJ1-3|NA|TRBV6-5|NA
TGTGCCAGCAGTTACTCGACCAGGGCTGGAAACACCATATATTTT
CASSYSTRAGNTIYF
>TRBJ1-1|NA|TRBV18|NA
TGTGCCAGCTCACCGTGGCCAGCCAACACTGAAGCTTTCTTT
CASSPWPANTEAFF
>TRBJ1-3|NA|TRBV7-8|NA
TGTGCCAGCAGCTTAGCGGGGAGTGCGGTAACCTCTGGAAACACCATATATTTT
CASSLAGSAVTSGNTIYF
>TRBJ1-2|TRBD1|TRBV7-6|NA
TGTGCCAGCAGCGCGACCGCCGGGACAGAATATGGCTACACCTTC
CASSATAGTEYGYTF
>TRBJ2-1|TRBD1|TRBV6-1|NA
TGTGCCAGCAGTAACCGGGACAGGGGGCGCAATGAGCAGTTCTTC
CASSNRDRGRNEQFF
>TRBJ2-1|TRBD2|TRBV12-3/TRBV12-4|few
TGTGCCAGCAGCCGTAGCGGGCCGGAGCAGTTCTTC
CASSRSGPEQFF
>TRBJ1-5|TRBD1|TRBV2|few
TGTGCCACCCAGGGGGCAAGGGGCAATCAGCCCCAGCATTTT
CATQGARGNQPQHF
>TRBJ1-6|NA|TRBV30|once
TGTGCCTGGAGTCCTCGTCGCAACTCCTATAATTCACCCCTCCACTTT
CAWSPRRNSYNSPLHF
>TRBJ2-1|TRBD1|TRBV12-3/TRBV12-4|NA
TGTGCCAGCAGTTCTCAAATCCGTCGGGACAGGGTCTCCTACAATGAGCAGTTCTTC
CASSSQIRRDRVSYNEQFF
>TRBJ2-7|TRBD1|TRBV18|few
TGTGCCAGCTCACCGGACAGGGGTCCGAGCATTGAGCAGTACTTC
CASSPDRGPSIEQYF
>TRBJ2-5|NA|TRBV27|once
TGTGCCAGCAGTCCCCTGATGGACCGACCGTACCAAGAGACCCAGTACTTC
CASSPLMDRPYQETQYF